Described below is a single TCR beta chain sequence and its context. Its specificity is not known. Relative to the germline gene, one junction end is altered; a read error may explain this. The CDR3 is 17 amino acids. Germline CDR1 and CDR2: SGHTA and FQGNSA. The data were obtained in a study of post-analysis software for immune sequencing data. Study outcomes and limitations: There were roughly 5 TRBV segments more frequent in patients than controls, and TRBV5-6, TRBV5-1 and TRBV20-1 were among them.

Unique molecular identifiers tagged the TCR beta cDNA libraries. TCRdb re-called the PCR reads with MiXCR, one entry per CDR3 protein. Here the sample spans about 540,000 distinct CDR3 sequences, 34% being singletons. Input material: blood. The sequence was obtained from a girl aged 2-17 years with multiple sclerosis. V and J are TRBV7-2 and TRBJ2-1; TRBD2 agrees at 8 bases. The CDR3 loop is CASSAGAGVTSYSEQFF. The CDR3 DNA reads as TGTGCCAGCAGTGCGGGAGCGGGGGTTACCTCCTACAGTGAGCAGTTCTTC.